The T cell receptor (beta chain) under discussion was sequenced for a study of cytomegalovirus exposure and HLA in healthy donors. Germline assignment: CDR1 SGDLS and CDR2 YYNGEE. Deletions cut 3 bases from V and 0 bases from J, with 10 bases between. This CDR3 comprises 15 residues. The PCR used 60 Vbeta and 13 Jbeta primers. Assay used: immunoSEQ multiplex PCR; TCRdb lists only in-frame clones, some missing. The table has more than 150,000 clones, 65% to 85% seen once; the top ten hold 1.3%. Points on this clone: Antigen unknown.

Whole-study results and caveats: The authors later found TCR association rates varying by HLA locus, with DRB1 most and HLA-C fewest. Reportedly, cytomegalovirus status was diagnosed with high sensitivity and specificity. For most TCR beta V segments, an earlier analysis put the productive rate at about 90% or about 30% of the time. A missense variant in DCLRE1C was later tied to TCR beta V- and J-gene trimming.

The receptor was isolated from a man in his fifties in good health and CMV-seropositive. Sequenced: PBMCs. The J gene is TRBJ2-1, the V gene TRBV9, with TRBD2 as a possible D gene (5 bases). The CDR3 bases are TGTGCCAGCAGCGCCTCTAGCCCCTCCTACAATGAGCAGTTCTTC. Its protein is CASSASSPSYNEQFF.